The 9 T cell receptor beta chains reported below all come from one sample, sequenced in a study of blood T cell repertoires in COVID-19 (TCRdb year 2020). The library was generated by the immunoSEQ multiplex PCR assay. TCRdb limited this immuneACCESS table to in-frame rearrangements with V and J called. A share of clones is missing; checked studies link under half to unresolved V genes, and the rest is unexplained. The sample table contains approximately 400,000 clones; only one count was recorded for roughly 77% of them. The ten most abundant clones make up under 1.2% of the sample. Sequencing was performed on peripheral blood. The receptors originated from a human donor with acute or convalescent COVID-19. The donor label of this sample is uncertain.

The gene calls are TRBV5-5 and TRBJ1-2; no firm D call. The CDR3 covers 14 residues. CDR1 and CDR2 from the germline V gene are SGHKS and YYEKEE (reference sequence). Trimming removed 0 bases from V and 1 base from J, with 7 bases in between. In DNA, the CDR3 is TGTGCCAGCAGCTTGGTACTGAATAACTATGGCTACACCTTC. As protein: CASSLVLNNYGYTF.

This chain uses TRBV30 with TRBJ1-1; a possible D gene is TRBD1 (6 bases). The ends were cut back, 3 bases at V and 1 base at J, with 9 bases in the middle. This CDR3 has 13 residues. Germline V gives CDR1 GTSNPN, CDR2 SVGIG (reference sequence). The CDR3 loop is CAWRRQANTEAFF. The CDR3 DNA follows: TGTGCCTGGAGACGACAGGCGAACACTGAAGCTTTCTTT.

This clone was seen only once. The chain carries TRBV28 and TRBJ1-3; 11 bases line up with TRBD1. The CDR3 sequence is 17 residues long. Germline loops: CDR1 MDHEN, CDR2 SYDVKM. The junction had 7 bases not matched to a gene; V was cut back by 6 bases and J by 0 bases. The CDR3 DNA sequence: TGTGCCAGCAGCTGGACAGGGGGCATTCACTCTGGAAACACCATATATTTT. It codes for CASSWTGGIHSGNTIYF.

The chain combines TRBV6-1 with TRBJ2-1; 8 bases are shared with TRBD2. This CDR3 is built from 17 residues. CDR1 and CDR2 from the germline V gene are MNHNS and SASEGT. The trim removed 4 bases at V and 5 bases at J, leaving 13 bases unmatched. This CDR3 is CASSGPSGGRFHNEQFF. The CDR3 DNA reads TGTGCCAGCAGTGGACCATCTGGCGGGAGGTTCCACAATGAGCAGTTCTTC.

The rearrangement joins TRBV7-2 to TRBJ2-1; D is unresolved. Trimming took 5 bases from V and 0 from J, leaving 14 bases between them. The CDR3 contains 16 residues. Germline lookup yields CDR1 SGHTA and CDR2 FQGNSA. The CDR3 DNA reads as TGTGCCAGCAGCATAGAGGCGAGGAGCTCCTACAATGAGCAGTTCTTC. Protein sequence: CASSIEARSSYNEQFF.

The chain recombines TRBV5-1 with TRBJ2-3, with 10 bases matching TRBD2. The CDR3 extends over 15 amino acids. The germline V gene has CDR1 SGHRS and CDR2 YFSETQ. Losses at the gene ends were 1 base for V and 1 base for J; bases not matched to a gene: 0. The CDR3 DNA reads TGCGCCAGCAGCTTGCTAGCGGGGGGCACAGATACGCAGTATTTT. It is translated as CASSLLAGGTDTQYF.

The chain links TRBV28 to TRBJ2-7; 8 bases are shared with TRBD1. Losses at the gene ends were 5 bases for V and 7 bases for J; bases not matched to a gene: 4. CDR3 size: 12 residues. Germline V gene data show CDR1 as MDHEN and CDR2 as SYDVKM. CDR3 in DNA: TGTGCCAGCAGTCCGGGACAGGCGGAGCAGTACTTC. It translates to CASSPGQAEQYF.

J is TRBJ2-3 and V is TRBV6-5; 9 bases are a match to TRBD2. CDR1 MNHEY and CDR2 SVGAGI come from the germline V gene. The V segment lost 7 bases and the J segment 2 bases; nucleotides outside the gene matches: 7. The CDR3 has 15 amino acids. The CDR3 region is CASKLAGANTDTQYF. The CDR3 DNA reads as TGTGCCAGCAAATTAGCGGGGGCCAACACAGATACGCAGTATTTT.

The genes are TRBV4-1 and TRBJ1-5, with 8 positions matching TRBD1. CDR3 size: 15 residues. The V gene's germline CDR1 is MGHRA and CDR2 YSYEKL. V lost 4 bases to trimming and J lost 5 bases; unmatched junction nucleotides: 7. DNA for the CDR3: TGCGCCAGCAGCCCACAGGGGGGACTGGATCAGCCCCAGCATTTT. It specifies CASSPQGGLDQPQHF.